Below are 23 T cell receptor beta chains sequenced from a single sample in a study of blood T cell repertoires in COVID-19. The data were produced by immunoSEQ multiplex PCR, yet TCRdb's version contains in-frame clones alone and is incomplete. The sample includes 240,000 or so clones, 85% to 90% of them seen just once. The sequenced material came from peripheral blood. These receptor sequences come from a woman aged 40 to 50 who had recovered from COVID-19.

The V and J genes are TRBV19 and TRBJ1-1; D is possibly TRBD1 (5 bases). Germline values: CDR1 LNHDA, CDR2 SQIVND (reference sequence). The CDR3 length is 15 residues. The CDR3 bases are TGTGCTACAGTAGTAAGGTGGGGCGTAAACACTGAAGCTTTCTTT. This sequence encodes CATVVRWGVNTEAFF.

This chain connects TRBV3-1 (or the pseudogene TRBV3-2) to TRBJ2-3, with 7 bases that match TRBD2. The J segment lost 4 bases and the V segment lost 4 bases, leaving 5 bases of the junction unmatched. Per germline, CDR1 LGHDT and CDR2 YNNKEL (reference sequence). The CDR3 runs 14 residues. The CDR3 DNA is TGTGCCAGCAGCCTGGGACTACGACCAGATACGCAGTATTTT. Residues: CASSLGLRPDTQYF.

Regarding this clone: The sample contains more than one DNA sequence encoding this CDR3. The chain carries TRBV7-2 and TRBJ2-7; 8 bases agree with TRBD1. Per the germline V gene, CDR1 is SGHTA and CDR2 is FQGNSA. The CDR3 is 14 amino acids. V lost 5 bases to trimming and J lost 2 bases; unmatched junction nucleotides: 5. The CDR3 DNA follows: TGTGCCAGCAGCCCCCGACAGGGGCCCTACGAGCAGTACTTC. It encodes CASSPRQGPYEQYF. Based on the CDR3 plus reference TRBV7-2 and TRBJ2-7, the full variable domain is GAGVSQSPSNKVTEKGKDVELRCDPISGHTALYWYRQSLGQGLEFLIYFQGNSAPDKSGLPSDRFSAERTGGSVSTLTIQRTQQEDSAVYLCASSPRQGPYEQYFGPGTRLTVT.

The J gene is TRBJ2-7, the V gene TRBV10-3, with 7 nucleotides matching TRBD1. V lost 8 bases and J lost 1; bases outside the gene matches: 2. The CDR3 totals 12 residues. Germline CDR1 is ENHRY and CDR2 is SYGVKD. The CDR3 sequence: CAIGTASYEQYF. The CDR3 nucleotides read TGTGCCATCGGGACAGCTTCCTACGAGCAGTACTTC.

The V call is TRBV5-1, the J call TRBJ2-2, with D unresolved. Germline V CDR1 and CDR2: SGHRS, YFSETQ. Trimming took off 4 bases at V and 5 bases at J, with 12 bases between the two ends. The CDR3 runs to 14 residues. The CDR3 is CASSATAGTGELFF. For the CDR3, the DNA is TGCGCCAGCAGCGCGACTGCCGGGACCGGGGAGCTGTTTTTT.

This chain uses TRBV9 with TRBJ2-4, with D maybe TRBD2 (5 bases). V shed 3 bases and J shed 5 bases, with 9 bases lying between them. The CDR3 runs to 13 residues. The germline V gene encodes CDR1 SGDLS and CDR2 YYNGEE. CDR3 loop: CASSAGSENIQYF. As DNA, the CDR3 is TGTGCCAGCAGCGCGGGATCCGAAAACATTCAGTACTTC.

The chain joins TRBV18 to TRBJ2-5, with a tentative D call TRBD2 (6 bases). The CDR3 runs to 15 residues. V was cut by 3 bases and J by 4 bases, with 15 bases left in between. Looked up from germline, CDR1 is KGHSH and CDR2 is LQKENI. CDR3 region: CASSPVAARGETQYF. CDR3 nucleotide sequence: TGTGCCAGCTCACCCGTAGCGGCTCGGGGAGAGACCCAGTACTTC. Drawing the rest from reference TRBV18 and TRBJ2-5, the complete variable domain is NAGVMQNPRHLVRRRGQEARLRCSPMKGHSHVYWYRQLPEEGLKFMVYLQKENIIDESGMPKERFSAEFPKEGPSILRIQQVVRGDSAAYFCASSPVAARGETQYFGPGTRLLVL.

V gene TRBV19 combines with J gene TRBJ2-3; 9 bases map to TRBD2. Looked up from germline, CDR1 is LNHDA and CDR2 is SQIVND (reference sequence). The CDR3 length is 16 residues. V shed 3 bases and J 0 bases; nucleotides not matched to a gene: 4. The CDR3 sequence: CASSMLAGQSTDTQYF. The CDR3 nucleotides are TGTGCCAGTAGTATGCTAGCGGGGCAAAGCACAGATACGCAGTATTTT.

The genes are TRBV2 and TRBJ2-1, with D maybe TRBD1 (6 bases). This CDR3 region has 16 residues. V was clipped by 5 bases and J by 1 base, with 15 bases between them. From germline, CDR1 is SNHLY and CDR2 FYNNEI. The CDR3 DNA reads TGTGCCAGCAGTCAGGGGTTGGGGTTTTCCTACAATGAGCAGTTCTTC. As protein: CASSQGLGFSYNEQFF.

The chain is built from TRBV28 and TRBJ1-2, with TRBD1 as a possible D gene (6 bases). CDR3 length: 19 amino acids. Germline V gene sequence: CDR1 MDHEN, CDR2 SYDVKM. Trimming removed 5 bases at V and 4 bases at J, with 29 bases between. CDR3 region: CASSPPGGQGPRSLYGYTF. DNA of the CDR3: TGTGCCAGCAGTCCCCCCGGGGGGCAGGGGCCTCGCTCCCTCTATGGCTACACCTTC.

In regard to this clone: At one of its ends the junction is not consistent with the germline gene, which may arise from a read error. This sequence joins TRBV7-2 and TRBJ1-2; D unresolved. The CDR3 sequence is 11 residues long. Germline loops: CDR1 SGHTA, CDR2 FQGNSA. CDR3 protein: CASSLAGSALF. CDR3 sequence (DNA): TGTGCCAGCAGCTTAGCAGGCAGCGCCCTATTC.

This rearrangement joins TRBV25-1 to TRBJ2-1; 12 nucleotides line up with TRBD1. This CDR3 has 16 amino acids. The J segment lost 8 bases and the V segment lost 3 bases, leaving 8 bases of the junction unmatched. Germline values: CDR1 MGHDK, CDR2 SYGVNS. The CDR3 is CASSELGQGANDEQFF. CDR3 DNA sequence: TGTGCCAGCAGTGAGTTGGGACAGGGGGCGAACGATGAGCAGTTCTTC.

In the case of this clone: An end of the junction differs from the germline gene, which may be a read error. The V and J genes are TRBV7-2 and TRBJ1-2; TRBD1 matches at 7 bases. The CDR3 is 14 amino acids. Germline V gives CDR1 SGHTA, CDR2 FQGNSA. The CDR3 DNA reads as TGTGCCAGCAGCTTAGCGGGTTTGCAGGGGGGCCGGCTATTC. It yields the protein CASSLAGLQGGRLF. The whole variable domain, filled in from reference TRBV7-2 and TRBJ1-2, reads GAGVSQSPSNKVTEKGKDVELRCDPISGHTALYWYRQSLGQGLEFLIYFQGNSAPDKSGLPSDRFSAERTGGSVSTLTIQRTQQEDSAVYLCASSLAGLQGGRLFGSGTRLTVV.

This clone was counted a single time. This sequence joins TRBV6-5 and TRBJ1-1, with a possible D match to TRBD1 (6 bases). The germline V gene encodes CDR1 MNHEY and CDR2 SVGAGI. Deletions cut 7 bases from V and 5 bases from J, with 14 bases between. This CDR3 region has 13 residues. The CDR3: CASKGEGWTEAFF. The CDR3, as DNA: TGTGCCAGCAAGGGGGAGGGGTGGACTGAAGCTTTCTTT.

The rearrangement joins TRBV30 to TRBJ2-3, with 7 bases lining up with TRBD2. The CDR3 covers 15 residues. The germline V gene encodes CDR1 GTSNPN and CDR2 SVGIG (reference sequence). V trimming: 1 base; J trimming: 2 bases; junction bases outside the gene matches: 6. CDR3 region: CAWSGEGRPTDTQYF. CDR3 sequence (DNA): TGTGCCTGGAGTGGGGAGGGGCGGCCCACAGATACGCAGTATTTT.

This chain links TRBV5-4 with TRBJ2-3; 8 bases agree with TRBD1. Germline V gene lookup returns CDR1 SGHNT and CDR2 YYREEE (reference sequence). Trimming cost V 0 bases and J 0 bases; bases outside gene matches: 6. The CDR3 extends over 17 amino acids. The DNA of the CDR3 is TGTGCCAGCAGCTTGGCCGGTCGGACAGGGAGCACAGATACGCAGTATTTT. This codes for CASSLAGRTGSTDTQYF. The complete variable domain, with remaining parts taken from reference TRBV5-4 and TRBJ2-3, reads ETGVTQSPTHLIKTRGQQVTLRCSSQSGHNTVSWYQQALGQGPQFIFQYYREEENGRGNFPPRFSGLQFPNYSSELNVNALELDDSALYLCASSLAGRTGSTDTQYFGPGTRLTVL.

CDR3 DNA: TGTGCCAGCAGGGGGACTAGAGCTTACAATGAGCAGTTCTTC. Protein product: CASRGTRAYNEQFF. The rearrangement uses TRBV5-8 and TRBJ2-1; the match to TRBD2 covers 8 bases. CDR3 length: 14 amino acids. Germline CDR1 and CDR2: SGHTS and YDEGEE. With 5 bases clipped from V and 4 bases from J, the junction kept 5 bases outside the gene matches.

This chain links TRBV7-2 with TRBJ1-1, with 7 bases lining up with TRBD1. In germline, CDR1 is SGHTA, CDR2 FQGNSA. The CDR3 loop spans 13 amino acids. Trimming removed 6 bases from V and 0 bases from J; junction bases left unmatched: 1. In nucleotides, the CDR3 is TGTGCCAGCAGGGGACAGATGAACACTGAAGCTTTCTTT. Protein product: CASRGQMNTEAFF.

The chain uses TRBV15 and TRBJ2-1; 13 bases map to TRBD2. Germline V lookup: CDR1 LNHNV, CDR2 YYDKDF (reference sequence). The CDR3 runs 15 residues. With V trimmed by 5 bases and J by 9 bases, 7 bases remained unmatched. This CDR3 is CATSPRTSGSGEQFF. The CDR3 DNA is TGTGCCACCAGCCCACGGACTAGCGGGAGCGGTGAGCAGTTCTTC.

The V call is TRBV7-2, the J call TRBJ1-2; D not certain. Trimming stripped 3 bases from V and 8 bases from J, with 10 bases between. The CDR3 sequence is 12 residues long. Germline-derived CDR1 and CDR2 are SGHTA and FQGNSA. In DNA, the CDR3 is TGTGCCAGCAGCTTTGATGCGGGAGGCTACACCTTC. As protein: CASSFDAGGYTF.

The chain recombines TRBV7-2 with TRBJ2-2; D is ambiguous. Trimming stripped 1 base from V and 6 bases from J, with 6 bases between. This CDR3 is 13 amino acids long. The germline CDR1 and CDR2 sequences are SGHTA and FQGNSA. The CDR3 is CASSLDGSGELFF. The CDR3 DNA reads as TGTGCCAGCAGCTTAGACGGTTCCGGGGAGCTGTTTTTT.

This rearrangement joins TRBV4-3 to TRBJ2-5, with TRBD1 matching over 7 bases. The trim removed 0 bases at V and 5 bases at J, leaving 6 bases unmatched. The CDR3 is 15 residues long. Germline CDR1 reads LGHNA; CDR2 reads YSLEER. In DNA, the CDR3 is TGCGCCAGCAGCCAAGATCTAGGGGGCGGGGAGACCCAGTACTTC. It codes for CASSQDLGGGETQYF.

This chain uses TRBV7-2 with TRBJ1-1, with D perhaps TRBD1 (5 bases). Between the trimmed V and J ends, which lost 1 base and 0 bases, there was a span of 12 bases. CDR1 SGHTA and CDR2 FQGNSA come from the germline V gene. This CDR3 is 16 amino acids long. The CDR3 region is CASSLGTHRLNTEAFF. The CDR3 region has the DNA TGTGCCAGCAGCTTAGGGACCCACAGGCTGAACACTGAAGCTTTCTTT.